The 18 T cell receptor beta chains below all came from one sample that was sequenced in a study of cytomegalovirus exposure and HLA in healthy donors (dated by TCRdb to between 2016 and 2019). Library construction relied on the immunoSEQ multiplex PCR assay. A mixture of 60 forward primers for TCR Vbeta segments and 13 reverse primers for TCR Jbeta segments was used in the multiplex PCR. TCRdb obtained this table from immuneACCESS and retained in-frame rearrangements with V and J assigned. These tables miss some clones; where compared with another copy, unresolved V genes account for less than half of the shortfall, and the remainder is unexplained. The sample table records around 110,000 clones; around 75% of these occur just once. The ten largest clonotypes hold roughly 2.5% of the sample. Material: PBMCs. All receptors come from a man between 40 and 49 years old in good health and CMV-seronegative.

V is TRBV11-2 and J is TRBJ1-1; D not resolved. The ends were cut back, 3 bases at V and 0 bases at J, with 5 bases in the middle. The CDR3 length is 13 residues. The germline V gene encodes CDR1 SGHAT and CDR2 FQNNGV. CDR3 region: CASSLTLNTEAFF. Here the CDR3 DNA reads TGTGCCAGCAGCTTGACACTGAACACTGAAGCTTTCTTT.

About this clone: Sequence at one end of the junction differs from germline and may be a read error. Here the CDR3 reads CAGASRQQGTQYF. DNA for the CDR3: TGTGCCGGGGCCTCTAGACAGCAAGGGACCCAGTACTTC. The chain employs TRBV27 and TRBJ2-5; D might be TRBD1 (5 bases). The CDR3 has 13 amino acids. The germline V gene has CDR1 MNHEY and CDR2 SMNVEV (reference sequence).

The DNA of the CDR3 is TGTGCCAGCAGCTCTTGGACAGCCTCTGGGGCCAACGTCCTGACTTTC. It codes for CASSSWTASGANVLTF. V is TRBV5-4 and J is TRBJ2-6; tentatively, D is TRBD1 (6 bases). The CDR3 contains 16 residues. Trimming took off 3 bases at V and 0 bases at J, with 10 bases between the two ends. Germline V gene lookup returns CDR1 SGHNT and CDR2 YYREEE (reference sequence).

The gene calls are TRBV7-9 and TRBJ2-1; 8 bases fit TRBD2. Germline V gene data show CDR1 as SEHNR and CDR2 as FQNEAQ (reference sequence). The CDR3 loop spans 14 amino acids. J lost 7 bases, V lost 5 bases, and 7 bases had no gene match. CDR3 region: CASSEGLGRNEQFF. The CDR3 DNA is TGTGCCAGCAGCGAGGGACTAGGGAGAAATGAGCAGTTCTTC.

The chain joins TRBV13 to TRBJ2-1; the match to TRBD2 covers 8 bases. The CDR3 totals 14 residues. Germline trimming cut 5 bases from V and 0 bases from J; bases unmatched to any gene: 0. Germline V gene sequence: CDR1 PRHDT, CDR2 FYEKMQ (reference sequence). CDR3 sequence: CASSGTSSYNEQFF. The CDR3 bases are TGTGCCAGCAGCGGGACTAGCTCCTACAATGAGCAGTTCTTC.

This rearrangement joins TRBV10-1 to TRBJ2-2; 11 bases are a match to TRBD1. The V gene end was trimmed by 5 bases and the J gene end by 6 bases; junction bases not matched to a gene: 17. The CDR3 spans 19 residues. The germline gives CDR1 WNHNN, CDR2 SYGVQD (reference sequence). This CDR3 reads CASSPSGTGGARTAGELFF. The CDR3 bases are TGCGCCAGCAGTCCCTCCGGGACAGGGGGTGCTAGAACTGCCGGGGAGCTGTTTTTT.

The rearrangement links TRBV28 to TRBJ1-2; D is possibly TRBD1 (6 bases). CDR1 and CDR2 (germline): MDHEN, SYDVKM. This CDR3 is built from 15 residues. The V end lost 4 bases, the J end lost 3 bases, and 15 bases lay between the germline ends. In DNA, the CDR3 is TGTGCCAGCAGTTACTACCGGGACATGGACTATGGCTACACCTTC. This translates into CASSYYRDMDYGYTF.

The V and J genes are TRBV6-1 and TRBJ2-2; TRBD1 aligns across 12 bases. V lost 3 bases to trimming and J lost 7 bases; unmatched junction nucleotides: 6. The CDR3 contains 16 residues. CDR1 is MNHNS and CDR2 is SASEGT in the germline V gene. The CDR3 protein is CASSDIGTGGFGELFF. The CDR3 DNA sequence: TGTGCCAGCAGTGACATCGGGACAGGGGGCTTCGGGGAGCTGTTTTTT.

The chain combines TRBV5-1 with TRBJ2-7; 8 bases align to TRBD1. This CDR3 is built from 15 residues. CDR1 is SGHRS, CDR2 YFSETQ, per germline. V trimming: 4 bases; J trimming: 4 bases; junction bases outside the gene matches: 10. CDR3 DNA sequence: TGCGCCAGCAGCCTTGCCCAGGGGGCACAGTACGAGCAGTACTTC. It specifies CASSLAQGAQYEQYF.

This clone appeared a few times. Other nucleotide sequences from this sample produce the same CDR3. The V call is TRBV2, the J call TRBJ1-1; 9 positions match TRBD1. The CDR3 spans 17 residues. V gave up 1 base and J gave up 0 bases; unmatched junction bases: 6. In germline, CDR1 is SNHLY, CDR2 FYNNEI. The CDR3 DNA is TGTGCCAGCAGTGAAGGAGGACAGGGGCTAATGAACACTGAAGCTTTCTTT. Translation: CASSEGGQGLMNTEAFF.

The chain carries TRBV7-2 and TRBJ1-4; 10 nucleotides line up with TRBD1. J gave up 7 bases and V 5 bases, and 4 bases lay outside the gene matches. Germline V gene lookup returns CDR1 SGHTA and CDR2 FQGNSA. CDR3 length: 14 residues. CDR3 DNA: TGTGCCAGCAGCACGGGACAGGGGCGTGAAAAACTGTTTTTT. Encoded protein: CASSTGQGREKLFF.

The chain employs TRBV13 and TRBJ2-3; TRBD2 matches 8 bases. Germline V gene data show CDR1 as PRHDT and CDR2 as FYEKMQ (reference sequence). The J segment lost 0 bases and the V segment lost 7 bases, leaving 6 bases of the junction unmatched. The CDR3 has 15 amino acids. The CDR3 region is CASTLAGPSTDTQYF. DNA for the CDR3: TGTGCCAGCACGTTAGCGGGACCAAGCACAGATACGCAGTATTTT.

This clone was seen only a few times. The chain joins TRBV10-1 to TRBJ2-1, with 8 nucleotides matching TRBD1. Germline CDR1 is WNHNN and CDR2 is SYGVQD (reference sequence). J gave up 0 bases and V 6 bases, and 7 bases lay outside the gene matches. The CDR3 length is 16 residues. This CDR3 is CASSSFGQGSYNEQFF. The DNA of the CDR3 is TGCGCCAGCAGCTCTTTCGGACAGGGCTCCTACAATGAGCAGTTCTTC.

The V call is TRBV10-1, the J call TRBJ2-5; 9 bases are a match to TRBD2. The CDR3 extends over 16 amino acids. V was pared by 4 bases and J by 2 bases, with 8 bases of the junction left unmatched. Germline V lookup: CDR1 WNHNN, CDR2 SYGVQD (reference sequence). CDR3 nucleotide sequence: TGCGCCAGCAGTGGGGATTCGACTAGCGGACAAGAGACCCAGTACTTC. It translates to CASSGDSTSGQETQYF.

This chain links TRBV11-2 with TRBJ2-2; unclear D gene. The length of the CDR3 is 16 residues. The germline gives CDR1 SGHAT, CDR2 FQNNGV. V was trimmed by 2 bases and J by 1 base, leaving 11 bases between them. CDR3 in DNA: TGTGCCAGCAGCTTAAAATTATCGGGGAACACCGGGGAGCTGTTTTTT. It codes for CASSLKLSGNTGELFF.

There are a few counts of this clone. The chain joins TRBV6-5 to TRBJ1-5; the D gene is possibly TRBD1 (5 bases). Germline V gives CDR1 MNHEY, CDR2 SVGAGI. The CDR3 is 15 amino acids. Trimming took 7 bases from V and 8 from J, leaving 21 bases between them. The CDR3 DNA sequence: TGTGCCAGCACCTCTCTTAGTGGCAGGGTAAAGCCCCAGCATTTT. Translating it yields CASTSLSGRVKPQHF.

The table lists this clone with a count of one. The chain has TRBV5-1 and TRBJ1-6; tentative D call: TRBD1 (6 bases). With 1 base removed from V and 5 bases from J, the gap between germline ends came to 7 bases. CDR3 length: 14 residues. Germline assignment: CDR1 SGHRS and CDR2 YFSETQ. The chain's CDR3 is CASSLSGDNSPLHF. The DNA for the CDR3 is TGCGCCAGCAGCTTGTCAGGGGATAATTCACCCCTCCACTTT. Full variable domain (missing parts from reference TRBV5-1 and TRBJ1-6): KAGVTQTPRYLIKTRGQQVTLSCSPISGHRSVSWYQQTPGQGLQFLFEYFSETQRNKGNFPGRFSGRQFSNSRSEMNVSTLELGDSALYLCASSLSGDNSPLHFGNGTRLTVT.

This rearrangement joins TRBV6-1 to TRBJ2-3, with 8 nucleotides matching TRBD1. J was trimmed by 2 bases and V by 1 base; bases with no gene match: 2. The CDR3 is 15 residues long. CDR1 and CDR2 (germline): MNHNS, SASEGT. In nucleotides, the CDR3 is TGTGCCAGCAGTGAAGGGACAGGGCACACAGATACGCAGTATTTT. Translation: CASSEGTGHTDTQYF.